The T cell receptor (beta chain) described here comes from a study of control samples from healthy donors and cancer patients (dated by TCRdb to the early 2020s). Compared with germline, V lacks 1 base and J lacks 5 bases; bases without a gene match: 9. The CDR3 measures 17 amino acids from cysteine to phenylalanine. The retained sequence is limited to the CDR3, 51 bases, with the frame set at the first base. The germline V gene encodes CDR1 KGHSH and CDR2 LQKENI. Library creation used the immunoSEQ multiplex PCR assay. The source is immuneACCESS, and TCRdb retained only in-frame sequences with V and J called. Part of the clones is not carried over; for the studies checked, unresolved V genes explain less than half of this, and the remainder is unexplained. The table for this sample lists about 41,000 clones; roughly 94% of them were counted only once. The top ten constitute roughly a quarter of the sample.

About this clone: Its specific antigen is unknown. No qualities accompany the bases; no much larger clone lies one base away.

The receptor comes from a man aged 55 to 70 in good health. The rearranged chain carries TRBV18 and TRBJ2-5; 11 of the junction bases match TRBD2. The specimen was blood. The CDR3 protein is CASSPLHGLAGPETQYF. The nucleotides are TGTGCCAGCTCACCACTGCACGGACTAGCGGGCCCTGAGACCCAGTACTTC.